These 8 T cell receptor beta chains originate from one sample sequenced in a study of T-cell memory formation after mild COVID-19. Via MiXCR, TCRdb re-called the 5' RACE reads, giving one row per CDR3 protein. The table lists 530,000 or so distinct CDR3 sequences, 15% to 20% of them singletons. Sequenced sample: PBMCs or a T cell subset sorted from them (not recorded which). All receptors come from an adult woman who had mild COVID-19 (a few samples of this study predate the infection). Cell type and time point are not known.

The V gene is TRBV3-1, the J gene TRBJ1-1; D is undetermined. The CDR3 totals 20 residues. V lost 1 base, J lost 0 bases, and 24 bases lay in between. CDR1 is LGHDT, CDR2 YNNKEL, per germline (reference sequence). In DNA form, the CDR3 reads TGTGCCAGCAGCCAAGCGTTGCCAATCGGGTCCCGGACTATGAACACTGAAGCTTTCTTT. Translating gives CASSQALPIGSRTMNTEAFF.

This sequence joins TRBV6-1 and TRBJ2-5; 8 nucleotides match TRBD2. This CDR3 comprises 15 residues. The V gene end was trimmed by 6 bases and the J gene end by 5 bases; junction bases not matched to a gene: 11. In germline, CDR1 is MNHNS, CDR2 SASEGT. CDR3 bases: TGTGCCAGCAGCTGGGAAGGACTAGCTGGTGAGACCCAGTACTTC. Translating gives CASSWEGLAGETQYF.

V gene TRBV27 combines with J gene TRBJ1-1; no clear D gene. From germline, CDR1 is MNHEY and CDR2 SMNVEV (reference sequence). The CDR3 runs to 13 residues. The V gene lost 3 bases and the J gene lost 5 bases, with 10 bases spanning the gap. The CDR3 protein is CASSFMRSTEAFF. The CDR3, as DNA: TGTGCCAGCAGTTTTATGAGGTCTACTGAAGCTTTCTTT.

The table lists this clonotype with a few counts. The rearrangement joins TRBV5-1 to TRBJ2-7; tentatively, D is TRBD2 (5 bases). This CDR3 spans 13 amino acids. V lost 4 bases to trimming and J lost 9 bases, with 17 bases between them. Germline V gene lookup returns CDR1 SGHRS and CDR2 YFSETQ. Here the CDR3 DNA reads TGCGCCAGCAGCGCTGAGGGTAGGGCAGGGCAGTACTTC. Its protein is CASSAEGRAGQYF. Complete variable domain (other parts from reference TRBV5-1 and TRBJ2-7): KAGVTQTPRYLIKTRGQQVTLSCSPISGHRSVSWYQQTPGQGLQFLFEYFSETQRNKGNFPGRFSGRQFSNSRSEMNVSTLELGDSALYLCASSAEGRAGQYFGPGTRLTVT.

Only a few counts were recorded for this clonotype. The rearrangement uses TRBV29-1 and TRBJ1-1; D remains unclear. Germline V gene sequence: CDR1 SQVTM, CDR2 ANQGSEA. V lost 4 bases and J 6 bases, leaving 12 bases between the germline ends. The CDR3 has 12 residues. CDR3: CSVGEGRAEAFF. For the CDR3, the DNA is TGCAGCGTTGGTGAGGGCCGGGCTGAAGCTTTCTTT.

This sequence joins TRBV5-1 and TRBJ1-1; D may be TRBD1 (6 bases). The CDR3 has 14 residues. With 0 bases removed from V and 3 bases from J, the gap between germline ends came to 9 bases. Germline CDR1 reads SGHRS; CDR2 reads YFSETQ. Here the CDR3 reads CASSLGDTYTEAFF. The CDR3 DNA reads TGCGCCAGCAGCTTGGGGGACACCTACACTGAAGCTTTCTTT.

V gene TRBV20-1 combines with J gene TRBJ2-4; TRBD1 is a possible D gene (5 bases). CDR3 length: 15 amino acids. Germline values: CDR1 DFQATT, CDR2 SNEGSKA (reference sequence). Trimming removed 2 bases at V and 2 bases at J, with 13 bases between. The CDR3 reads CSARPMGQTKNIQYF. In DNA form, the CDR3 reads TGCAGTGCTAGACCGATGGGGCAAACCAAAAACATTCAGTACTTC.

This clonotype has only a few counts. The gene calls are TRBV12-3 or TRBV12-4 and TRBJ1-2; D unresolved. The V end lost 1 base, the J end lost 6 bases, and 15 bases lay between the germline ends. This CDR3 is 15 amino acids long. The chain's CDR3 is CASSLEAPSVHGYTF. DNA of the CDR3: TGTGCCAGCAGTTTAGAGGCACCATCGGTCCATGGCTACACCTTC.